Presented here are 5 T cell receptor beta chains from one specimen sequenced in a study of blood T cell repertoires in COVID-19. The protocol was immunoSEQ multiplex PCR, while the TCRdb copy is restricted to in-frame clones and leaves out a portion. The data contain 30,000 to 40,000 clones, about 91% of them seen just once; the ten biggest clones take up approximately 6.7%. The sequencing sample was made of peripheral blood. The receptor set was obtained from a human donor in a cohort sampled during active COVID-19.

The rearrangement uses TRBV12-1 and TRBJ1-2; TRBD1, the D gene given by the table, was not confirmed from the DNA. TRBV12-1 has pseudogene status. The CDR3 length is 15 residues. The CDR3 nucleotides read TGTGCCAGCAGCGCGTCGTCAGGGTGCTATGATGGCTACACCTTC. It yields the protein CASSASSGCYDGYTF.

The chain employs TRBV18 and TRBJ2-1, with 8 bases identical to TRBD2. The CDR3 sequence is 15 residues long. After removal of 4 bases from V and 5 bases from J, the junction contained 7 bases not matched to a gene. Germline lookup yields CDR1 KGHSH and CDR2 LQKENI. Here the CDR3 reads CASSLSGTRHNEQFF. As DNA, the CDR3 is TGTGCCAGCTCACTCTCCGGGACTAGACACAATGAGCAGTTCTTC.

The chain recombines TRBV4-1 with TRBJ2-5; 11 bases are shared with TRBD2. This CDR3 contains 18 residues. V was clipped by 4 bases and J by 2 bases; unmatched bases: 12. In germline, CDR1 is MGHRA, CDR2 YSYEKL. CDR3 amino acids: CASSLLTAASGGQETQYF. The CDR3 DNA reads TGCGCCAGCAGCCTATTAACGGCGGCTAGCGGGGGGCAAGAGACCCAGTACTTC.

V is TRBV12-3 or TRBV12-4 and J is TRBJ1-5, with a tentative D call TRBD1 (6 bases). The V end was cut by 2 bases, the J end by 4 bases, with 6 bases between. This CDR3 has 13 amino acids. CDR3 nucleotide sequence: TGTGCCAGCAGTTTACAGGGGAATCAGCCCCAGCATTTT. This codes for CASSLQGNQPQHF.

The chain employs TRBV3-1 (or the pseudogene TRBV3-2) and TRBJ2-7, with D possibly matching TRBD2 (6 bases). Germline V CDR1 and CDR2: LGHDT, YNNKEL (reference sequence). Between the trimmed V and J ends, which lost 3 bases and 6 bases, there was a span of 18 bases. CDR3 size: 15 residues. CDR3 sequence: CASSQKLGGAGEQYF. The CDR3 DNA is TGTGCCAGCAGCCAGAAGCTGGGCGGGGCGGGCGAGCAGTACTTC.